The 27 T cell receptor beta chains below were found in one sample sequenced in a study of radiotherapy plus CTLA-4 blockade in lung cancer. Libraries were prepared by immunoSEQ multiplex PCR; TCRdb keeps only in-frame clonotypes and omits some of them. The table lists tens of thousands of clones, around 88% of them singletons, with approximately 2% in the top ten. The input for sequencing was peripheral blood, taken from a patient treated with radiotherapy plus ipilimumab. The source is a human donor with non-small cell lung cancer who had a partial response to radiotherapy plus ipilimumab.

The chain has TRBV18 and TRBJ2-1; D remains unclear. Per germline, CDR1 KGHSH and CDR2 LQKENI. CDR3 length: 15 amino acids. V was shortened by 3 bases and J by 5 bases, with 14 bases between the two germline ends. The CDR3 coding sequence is TGTGCCAGCTCACCTACTGCCTCAACCAACAATGAGCAGTTCTTC. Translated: CASSPTASTNNEQFF.

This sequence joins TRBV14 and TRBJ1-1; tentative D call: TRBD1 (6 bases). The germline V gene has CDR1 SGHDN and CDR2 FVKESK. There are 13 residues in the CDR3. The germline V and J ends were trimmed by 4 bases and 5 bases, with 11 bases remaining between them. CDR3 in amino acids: CASSLTGPTEAFF. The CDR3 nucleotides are TGTGCCAGCAGCCTTACAGGGCCAACTGAAGCTTTCTTT.

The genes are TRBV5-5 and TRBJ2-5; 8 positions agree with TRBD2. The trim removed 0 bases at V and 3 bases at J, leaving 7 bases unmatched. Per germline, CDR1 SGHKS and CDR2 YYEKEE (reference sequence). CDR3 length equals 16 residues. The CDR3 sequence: CASSLGPGGAEETQYF. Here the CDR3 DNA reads TGTGCCAGCAGCTTGGGTCCGGGAGGGGCGGAAGAGACCCAGTACTTC. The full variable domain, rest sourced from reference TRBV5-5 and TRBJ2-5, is DAGVTQSPTHLIKTRGQQVTLRCSPISGHKSVSWYQQVLGQGPQFIFQYYEKEERGRGNFPDRFSARQFPNYSSELNVNALLLGDSALYLCASSLGPGGAEETQYFGPGTRLLVL.

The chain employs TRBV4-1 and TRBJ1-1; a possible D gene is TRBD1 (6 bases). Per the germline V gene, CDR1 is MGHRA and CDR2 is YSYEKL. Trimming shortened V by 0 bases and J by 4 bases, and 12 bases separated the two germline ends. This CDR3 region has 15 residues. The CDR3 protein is CASSQEPGGGTEAFF. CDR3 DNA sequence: TGCGCCAGCAGCCAAGAGCCGGGGGGCGGCACTGAAGCTTTCTTT.

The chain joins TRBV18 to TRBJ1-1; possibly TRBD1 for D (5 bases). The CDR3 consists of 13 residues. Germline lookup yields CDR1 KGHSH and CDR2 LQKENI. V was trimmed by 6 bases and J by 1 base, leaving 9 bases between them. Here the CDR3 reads CASSPQGNTEAFF. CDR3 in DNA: TGTGCCAGCTCGCCTCAGGGGAACACTGAAGCTTTCTTT.

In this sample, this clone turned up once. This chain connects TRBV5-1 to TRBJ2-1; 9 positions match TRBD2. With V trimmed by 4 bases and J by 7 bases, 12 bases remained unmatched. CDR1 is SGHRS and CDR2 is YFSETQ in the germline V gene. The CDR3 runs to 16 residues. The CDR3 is CASSQIAGDIGNEQFF. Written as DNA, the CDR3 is TGCGCCAGCAGCCAAATAGCGGGAGACATTGGAAATGAGCAGTTCTTC.

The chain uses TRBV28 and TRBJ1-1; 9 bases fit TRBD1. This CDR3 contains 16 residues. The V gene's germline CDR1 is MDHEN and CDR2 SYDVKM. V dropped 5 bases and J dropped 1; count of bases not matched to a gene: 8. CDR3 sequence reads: CASSGGGQGTNTEAFF. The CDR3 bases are TGTGCCAGCAGTGGTGGGGGACAGGGAACGAACACTGAAGCTTTCTTT.

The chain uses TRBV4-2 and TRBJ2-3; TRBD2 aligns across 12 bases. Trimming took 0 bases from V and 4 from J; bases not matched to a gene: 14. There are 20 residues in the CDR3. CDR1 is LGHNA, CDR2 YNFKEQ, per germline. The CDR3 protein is CASSQDGNIWTSGNSDTQYF. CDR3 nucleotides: TGTGCCAGCAGCCAAGATGGGAACATTTGGACTAGCGGGAATTCAGATACGCAGTATTTT.

The CDR3 DNA follows: TGTGCCAGCAGCTTATCAGGACAGGACACAGATACGCAGTATTTT. It yields the protein CASSLSGQDTDTQYF. The chain recombines TRBV7-9 with TRBJ2-3, with TRBD1 matching 7 bases. CDR1 SEHNR and CDR2 FQNEAQ come from the germline V gene (reference sequence). V was clipped by 2 bases and J by 2 bases; unmatched bases: 4. The CDR3 is 15 amino acids.

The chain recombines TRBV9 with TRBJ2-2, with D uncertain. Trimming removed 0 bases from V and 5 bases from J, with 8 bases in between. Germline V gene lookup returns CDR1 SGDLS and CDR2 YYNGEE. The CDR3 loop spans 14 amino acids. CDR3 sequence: CASSVAQRTGELFF. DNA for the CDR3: TGTGCCAGCAGCGTAGCGCAGAGGACCGGGGAGCTGTTTTTT.

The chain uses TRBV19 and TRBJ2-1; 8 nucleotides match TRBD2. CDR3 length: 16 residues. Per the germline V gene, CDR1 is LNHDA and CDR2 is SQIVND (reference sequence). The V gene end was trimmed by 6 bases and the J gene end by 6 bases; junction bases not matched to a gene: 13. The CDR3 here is CASRNHGTRPINEQFF. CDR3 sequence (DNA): TGTGCCAGTAGGAACCACGGGACTAGACCTATCAATGAGCAGTTCTTC.

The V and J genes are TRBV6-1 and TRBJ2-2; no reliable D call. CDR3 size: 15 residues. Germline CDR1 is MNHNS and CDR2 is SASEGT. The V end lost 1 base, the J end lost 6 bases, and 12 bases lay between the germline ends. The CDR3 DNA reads TGTGCCAGCAGTGAAGGGATCAGGTTTCCCGGGGAGCTGTTTTTT. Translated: CASSEGIRFPGELFF.

The CDR3 reads CASSSQGTGELFF. In DNA form, the CDR3 reads TGTGCCAGCAGCTCCCAGGGGACCGGGGAGCTGTTTTTT. The rearrangement links TRBV5-4 to TRBJ2-2; D perhaps matches TRBD1 (6 bases). Germline V gives CDR1 SGHNT, CDR2 YYREEE (reference sequence). Deletions cut 3 bases from V and 5 bases from J, with 8 bases between. This CDR3 contains 13 residues.

The CDR3 nucleotides are TGTGCCAGCAGCTTATATGAGGGACTAGCGGTGGAGACCCAGTACTTC. Translated, it gives CASSLYEGLAVETQYF. The rearrangement links TRBV5-6 to TRBJ2-5; TRBD2 agrees at 11 bases. Germline values: CDR1 SGHDT, CDR2 YYEEEE. This CDR3 has 16 residues. The V segment lost 2 bases and the J segment 5 bases; nucleotides outside the gene matches: 8.

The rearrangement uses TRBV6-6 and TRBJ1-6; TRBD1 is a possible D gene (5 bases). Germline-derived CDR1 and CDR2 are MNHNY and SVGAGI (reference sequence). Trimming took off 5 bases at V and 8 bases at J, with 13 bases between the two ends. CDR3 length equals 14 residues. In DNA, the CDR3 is TGTGCCAGCAGTGTCCCCGGGGGTTATTCACCCCTCCACTTT. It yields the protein CASSVPGGYSPLHF.

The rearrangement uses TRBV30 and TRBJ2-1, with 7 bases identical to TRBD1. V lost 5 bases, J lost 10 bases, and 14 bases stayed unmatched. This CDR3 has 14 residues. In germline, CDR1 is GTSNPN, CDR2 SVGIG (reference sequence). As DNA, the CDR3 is TGTGCCTGGGATAGGACAGGAGTGAAGGGCGAGCAGTTCTTC. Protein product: CAWDRTGVKGEQFF.

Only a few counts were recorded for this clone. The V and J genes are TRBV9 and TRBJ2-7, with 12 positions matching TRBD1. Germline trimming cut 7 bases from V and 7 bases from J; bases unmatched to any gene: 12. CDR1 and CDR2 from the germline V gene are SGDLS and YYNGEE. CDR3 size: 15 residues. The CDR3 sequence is CASGGGGQGAVEQYV. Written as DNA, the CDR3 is TGTGCCAGCGGAGGGGGGGGACAGGGGGCGGTTGAGCAGTACGTC.

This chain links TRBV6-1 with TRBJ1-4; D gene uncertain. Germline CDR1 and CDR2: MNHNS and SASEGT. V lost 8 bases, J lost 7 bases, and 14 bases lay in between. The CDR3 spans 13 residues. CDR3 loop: CASGRARGEKLFF. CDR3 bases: TGTGCCAGCGGCCGAGCACGGGGTGAAAAACTGTTTTTT.

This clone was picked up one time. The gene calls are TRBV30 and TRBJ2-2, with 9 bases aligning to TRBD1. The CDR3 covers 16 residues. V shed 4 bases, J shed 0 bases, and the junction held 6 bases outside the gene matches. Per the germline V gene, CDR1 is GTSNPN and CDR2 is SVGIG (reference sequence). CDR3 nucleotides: TGTGCCTGGAAGGACAGGGGCGTCTCGAACACCGGGGAGCTGTTTTTT. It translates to CAWKDRGVSNTGELFF.

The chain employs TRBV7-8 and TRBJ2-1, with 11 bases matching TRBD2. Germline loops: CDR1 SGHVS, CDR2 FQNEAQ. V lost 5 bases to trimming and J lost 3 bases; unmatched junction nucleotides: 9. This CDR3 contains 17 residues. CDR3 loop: CASSPLTTSGVYNEQFF. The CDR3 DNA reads TGTGCCAGCAGCCCCCTCACGACTAGCGGGGTCTACAATGAGCAGTTCTTC.

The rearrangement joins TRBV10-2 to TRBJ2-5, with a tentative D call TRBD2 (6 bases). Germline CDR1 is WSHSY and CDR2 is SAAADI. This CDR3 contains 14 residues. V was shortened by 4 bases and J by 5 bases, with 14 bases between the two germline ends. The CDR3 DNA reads TGCGCCAGCAGTGGGCGGGATAACGGGGAGACCCAGTACTTC. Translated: CASSGRDNGETQYF.

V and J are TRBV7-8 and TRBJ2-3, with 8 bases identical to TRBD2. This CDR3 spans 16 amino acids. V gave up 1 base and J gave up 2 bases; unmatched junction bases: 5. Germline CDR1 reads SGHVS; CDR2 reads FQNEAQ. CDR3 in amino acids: CASSLGLAGNTDTQYF. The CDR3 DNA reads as TGTGCCAGCAGCTTAGGGTTAGCGGGGAACACAGATACGCAGTATTTT.

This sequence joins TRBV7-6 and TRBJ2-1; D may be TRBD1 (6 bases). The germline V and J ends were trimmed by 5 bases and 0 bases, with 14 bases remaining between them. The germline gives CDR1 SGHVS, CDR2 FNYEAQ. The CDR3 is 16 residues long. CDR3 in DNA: TGTGCCAGCAGCACTCTACAGGGAACCTCCTACAATGAGCAGTTCTTC. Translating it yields CASSTLQGTSYNEQFF.

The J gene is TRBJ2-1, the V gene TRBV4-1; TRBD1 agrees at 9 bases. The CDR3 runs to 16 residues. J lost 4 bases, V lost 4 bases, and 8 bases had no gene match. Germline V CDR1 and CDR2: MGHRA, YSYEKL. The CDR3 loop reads CASSRTDRGGYNEQFF. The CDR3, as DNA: TGCGCCAGCAGCCGGACGGACAGGGGTGGGTACAATGAGCAGTTCTTC.

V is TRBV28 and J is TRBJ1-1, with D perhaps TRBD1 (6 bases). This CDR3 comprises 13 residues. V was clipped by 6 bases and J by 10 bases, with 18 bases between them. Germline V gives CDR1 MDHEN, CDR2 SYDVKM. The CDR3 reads CASRTGLLLGAFF. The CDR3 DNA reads TGTGCCAGCAGGACAGGACTTTTATTGGGAGCTTTCTTT. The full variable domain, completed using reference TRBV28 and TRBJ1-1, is DVKVTQSSRYLVKRTGEKVFLECVQDMDHENMFWYRQDPGLGLRLIYFSYDVKMKEKGDIPEGYSVSREKKERFSLILESASTNQTSMYLCASRTGLLLGAFFGQGTRLTVV.

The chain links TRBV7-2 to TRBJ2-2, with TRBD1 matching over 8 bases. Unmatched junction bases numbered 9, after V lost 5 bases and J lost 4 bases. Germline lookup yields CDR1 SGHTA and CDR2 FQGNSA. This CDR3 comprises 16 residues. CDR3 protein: CASSPTGVESTGELFF. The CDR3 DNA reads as TGTGCCAGCAGCCCGACAGGGGTTGAGAGCACCGGGGAGCTGTTTTTT.

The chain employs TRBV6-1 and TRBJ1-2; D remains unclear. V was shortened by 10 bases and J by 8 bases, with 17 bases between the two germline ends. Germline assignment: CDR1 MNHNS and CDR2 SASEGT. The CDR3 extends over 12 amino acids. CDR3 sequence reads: CATKELFAGYTF. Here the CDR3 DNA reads TGTGCCACCAAGGAACTATTTGCGGGCTACACCTTC.